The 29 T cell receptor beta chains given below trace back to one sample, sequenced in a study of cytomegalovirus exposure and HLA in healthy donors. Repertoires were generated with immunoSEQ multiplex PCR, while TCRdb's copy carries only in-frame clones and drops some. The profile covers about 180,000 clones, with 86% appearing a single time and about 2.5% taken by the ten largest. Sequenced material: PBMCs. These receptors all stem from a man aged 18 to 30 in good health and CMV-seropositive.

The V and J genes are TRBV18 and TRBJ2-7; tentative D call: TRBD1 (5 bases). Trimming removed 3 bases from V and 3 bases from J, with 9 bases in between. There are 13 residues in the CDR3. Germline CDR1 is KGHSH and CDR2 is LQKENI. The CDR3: CASSPPTVYEQYF. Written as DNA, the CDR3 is TGTGCCAGCTCACCTCCGACAGTCTACGAGCAGTACTTC.

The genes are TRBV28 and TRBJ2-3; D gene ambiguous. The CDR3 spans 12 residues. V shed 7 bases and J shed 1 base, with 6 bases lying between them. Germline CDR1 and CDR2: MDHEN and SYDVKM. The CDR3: CASTVGTDTQYF. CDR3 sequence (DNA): TGTGCCAGCACGGTCGGCACAGATACGCAGTATTTT.

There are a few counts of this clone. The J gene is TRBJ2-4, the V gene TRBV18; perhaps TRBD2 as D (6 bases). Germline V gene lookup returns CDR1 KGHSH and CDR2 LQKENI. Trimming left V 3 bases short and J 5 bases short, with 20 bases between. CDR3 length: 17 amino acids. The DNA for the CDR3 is TGTGCCAGCTCACCCACCAGGACTTCTAGCGCCCAAAACATTCAGTACTTC. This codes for CASSPTRTSSAQNIQYF.

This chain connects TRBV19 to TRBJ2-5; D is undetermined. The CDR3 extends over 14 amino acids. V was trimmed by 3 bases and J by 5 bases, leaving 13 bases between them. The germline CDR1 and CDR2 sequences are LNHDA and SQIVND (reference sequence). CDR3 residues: CASSMLGFGETQYF. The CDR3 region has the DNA TGTGCCAGTAGTATGCTCGGTTTCGGGGAGACCCAGTACTTC.

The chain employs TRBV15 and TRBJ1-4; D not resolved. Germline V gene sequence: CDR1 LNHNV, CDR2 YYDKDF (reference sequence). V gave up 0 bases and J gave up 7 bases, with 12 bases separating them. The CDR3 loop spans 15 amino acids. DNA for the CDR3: TGTGCCACCAGCAGAGATTCGGGGTTTGGTGAAAAACTGTTTTTT. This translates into CATSRDSGFGEKLFF.

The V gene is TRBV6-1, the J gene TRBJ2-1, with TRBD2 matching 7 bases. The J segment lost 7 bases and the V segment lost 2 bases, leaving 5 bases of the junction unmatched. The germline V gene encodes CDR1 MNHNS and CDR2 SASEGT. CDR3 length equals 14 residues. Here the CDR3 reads CASSEPGLINEQFF. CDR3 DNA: TGTGCCAGCAGTGAACCGGGACTAATAAATGAGCAGTTCTTC.

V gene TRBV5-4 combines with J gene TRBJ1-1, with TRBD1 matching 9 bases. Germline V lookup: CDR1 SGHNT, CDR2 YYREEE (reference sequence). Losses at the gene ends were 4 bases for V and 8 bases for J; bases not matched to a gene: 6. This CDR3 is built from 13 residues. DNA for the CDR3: TGTGCCAGCAGCCCAAGGACAGGGGACGAAGCTTTCTTT. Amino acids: CASSPRTGDEAFF. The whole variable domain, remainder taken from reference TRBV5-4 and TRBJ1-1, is ETGVTQSPTHLIKTRGQQVTLRCSSQSGHNTVSWYQQALGQGPQFIFQYYREEENGRGNFPPRFSGLQFPNYSSELNVNALELDDSALYLCASSPRTGDEAFFGQGTRLTVV.

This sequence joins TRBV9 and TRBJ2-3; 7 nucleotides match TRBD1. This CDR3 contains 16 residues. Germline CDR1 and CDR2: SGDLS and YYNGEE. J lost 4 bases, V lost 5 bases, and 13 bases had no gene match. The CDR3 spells CASSERTGQLSDTQYF. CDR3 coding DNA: TGTGCCAGCAGTGAGAGGACAGGACAGTTGTCAGATACGCAGTATTTT.

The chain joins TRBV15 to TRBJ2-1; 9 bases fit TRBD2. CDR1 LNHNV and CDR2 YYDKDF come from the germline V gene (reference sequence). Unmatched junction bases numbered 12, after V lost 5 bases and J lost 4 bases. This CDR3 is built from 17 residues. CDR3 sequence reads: CATSRLKETSGYNEQFF. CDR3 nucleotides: TGTGCCACCAGCCGCCTGAAGGAGACTAGCGGATACAATGAGCAGTTCTTC.

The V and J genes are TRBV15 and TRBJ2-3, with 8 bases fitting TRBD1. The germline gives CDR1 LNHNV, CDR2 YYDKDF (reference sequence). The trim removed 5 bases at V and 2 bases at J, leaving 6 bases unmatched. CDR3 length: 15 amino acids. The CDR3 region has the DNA TGTGCCACCAGCGGACGGACAGGGCTCACAGATACGCAGTATTTT. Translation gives CATSGRTGLTDTQYF.

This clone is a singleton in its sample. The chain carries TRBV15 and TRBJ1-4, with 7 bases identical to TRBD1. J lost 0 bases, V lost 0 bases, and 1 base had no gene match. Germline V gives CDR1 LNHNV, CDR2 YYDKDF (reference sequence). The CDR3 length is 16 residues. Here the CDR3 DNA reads TGTGCCACCAGCAGAGATCAGGGGGCAACTAATGAAAAACTGTTTTTT. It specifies CATSRDQGATNEKLFF.

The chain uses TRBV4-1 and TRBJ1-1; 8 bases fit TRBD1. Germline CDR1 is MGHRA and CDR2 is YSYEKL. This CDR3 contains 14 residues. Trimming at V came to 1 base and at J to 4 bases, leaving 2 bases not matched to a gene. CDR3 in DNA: TGCGCCAGCAGCCAAGGGACAGGGTCCACTGAAGCTTTCTTT. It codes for CASSQGTGSTEAFF.

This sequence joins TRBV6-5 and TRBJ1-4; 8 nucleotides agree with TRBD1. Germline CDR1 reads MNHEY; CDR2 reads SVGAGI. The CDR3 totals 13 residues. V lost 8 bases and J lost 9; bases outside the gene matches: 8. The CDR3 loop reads CASGTRGRQKLFF. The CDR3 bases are TGTGCCAGCGGTACCAGGGGGCGGCAAAAACTGTTTTTT.

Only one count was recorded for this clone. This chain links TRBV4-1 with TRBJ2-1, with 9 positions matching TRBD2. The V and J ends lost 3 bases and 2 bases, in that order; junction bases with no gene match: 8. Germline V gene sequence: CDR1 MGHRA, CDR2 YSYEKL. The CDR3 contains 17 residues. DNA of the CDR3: TGCGCCAGCAGCCACCCGGCTAGCGGGGCCACCTACAATGAGCAGTTCTTC. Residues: CASSHPASGATYNEQFF.

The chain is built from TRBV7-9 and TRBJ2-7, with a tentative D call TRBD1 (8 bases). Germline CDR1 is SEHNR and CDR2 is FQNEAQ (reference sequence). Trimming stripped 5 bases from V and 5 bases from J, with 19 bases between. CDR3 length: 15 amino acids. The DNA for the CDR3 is TGTGCCAGCAGCCCCAGGGGGCTAGCGGTTCACGAGCAGTACTTC. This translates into CASSPRGLAVHEQYF.

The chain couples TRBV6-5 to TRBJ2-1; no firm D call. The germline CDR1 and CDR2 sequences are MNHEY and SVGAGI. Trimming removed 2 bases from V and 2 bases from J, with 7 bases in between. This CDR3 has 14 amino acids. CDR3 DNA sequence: TGTGCCAGCAGTTACACACCAACCTACAATGAGCAGTTCTTC. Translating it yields CASSYTPTYNEQFF.

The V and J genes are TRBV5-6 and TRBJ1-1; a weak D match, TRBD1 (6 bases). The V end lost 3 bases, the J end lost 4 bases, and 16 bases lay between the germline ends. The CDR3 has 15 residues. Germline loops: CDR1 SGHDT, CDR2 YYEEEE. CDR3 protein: CASSSPVGGSTEAFF. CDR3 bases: TGTGCCAGCAGCTCCCCCGTAGGGGGAAGCACTGAAGCTTTCTTT.

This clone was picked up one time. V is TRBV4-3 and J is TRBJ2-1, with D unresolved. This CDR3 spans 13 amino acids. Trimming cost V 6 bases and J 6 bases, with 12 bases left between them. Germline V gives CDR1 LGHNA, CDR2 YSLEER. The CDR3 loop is CASRKIQTNEQFF. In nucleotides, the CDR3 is TGCGCCAGCAGAAAGATACAGACCAATGAGCAGTTCTTC.

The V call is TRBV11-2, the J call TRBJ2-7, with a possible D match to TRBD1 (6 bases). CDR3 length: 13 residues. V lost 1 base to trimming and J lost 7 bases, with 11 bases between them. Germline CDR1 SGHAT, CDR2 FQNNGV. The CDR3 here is CASSLVGQGEQYF. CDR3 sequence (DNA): TGTGCCAGCAGCTTAGTTGGGCAGGGGGAGCAGTACTTC.

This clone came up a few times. DNA for the CDR3: TGTGCCAGCAGCTTGGCGGGTTACAGGGGAACTGAAGCTTTCTTT. Amino acids: CASSLAGYRGTEAFF. The rearrangement links TRBV5-8 to TRBJ1-1, with 7 bases that match TRBD1. Germline CDR1 SGHTS, CDR2 YDEGEE. The CDR3 is 15 amino acids. J gave up 5 bases and V 0 bases, and 7 bases lay outside the gene matches.

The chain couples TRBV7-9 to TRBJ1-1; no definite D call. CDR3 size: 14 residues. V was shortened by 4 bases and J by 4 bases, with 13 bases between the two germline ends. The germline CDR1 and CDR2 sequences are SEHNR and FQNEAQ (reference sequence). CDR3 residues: CASSSRGIGTEAFF. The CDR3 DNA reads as TGTGCCAGCAGCTCACGGGGAATAGGCACTGAAGCTTTCTTT. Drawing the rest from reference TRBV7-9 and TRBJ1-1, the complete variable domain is DTGVSQNPRHKITKRGQNVTFRCDPISEHNRLYWYRQTLGQGPEFLTYFQNEAQLEKSRLLSDRFSAERPKGSFSTLEIQRTEQGDSAMYLCASSSRGIGTEAFFGQGTRLTVV.

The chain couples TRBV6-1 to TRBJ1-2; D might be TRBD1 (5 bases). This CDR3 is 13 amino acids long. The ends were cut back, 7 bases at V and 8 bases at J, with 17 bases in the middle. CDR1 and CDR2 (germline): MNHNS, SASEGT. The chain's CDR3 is CASIKREGEGYTF. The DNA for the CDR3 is TGTGCCAGCATCAAGCGGGAAGGGGAAGGCTACACCTTC.

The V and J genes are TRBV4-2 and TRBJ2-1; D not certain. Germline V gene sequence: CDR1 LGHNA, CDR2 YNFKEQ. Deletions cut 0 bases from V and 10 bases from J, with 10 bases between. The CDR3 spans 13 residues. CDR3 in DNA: TGTGCCAGCAGCCAAGATGCAGGTTGGGAGCAGTTCTTC. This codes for CASSQDAGWEQFF.

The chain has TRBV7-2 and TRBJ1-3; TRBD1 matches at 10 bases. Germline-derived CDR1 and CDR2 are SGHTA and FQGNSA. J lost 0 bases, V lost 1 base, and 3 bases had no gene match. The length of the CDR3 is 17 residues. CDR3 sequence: CASSLGQGANSGNTIYF. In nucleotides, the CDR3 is TGTGCCAGCAGCTTAGGACAGGGGGCAAACTCTGGAAACACCATATATTTT.

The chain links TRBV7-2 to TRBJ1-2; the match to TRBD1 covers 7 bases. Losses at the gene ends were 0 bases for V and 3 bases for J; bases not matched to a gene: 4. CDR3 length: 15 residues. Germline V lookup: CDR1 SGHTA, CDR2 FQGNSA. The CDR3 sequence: CASSLAGQVHYGYTF. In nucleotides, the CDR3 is TGTGCCAGCAGCTTAGCTGGACAGGTACACTATGGCTACACCTTC. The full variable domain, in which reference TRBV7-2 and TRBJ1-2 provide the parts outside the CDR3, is GAGVSQSPSNKVTEKGKDVELRCDPISGHTALYWYRQSLGQGLEFLIYFQGNSAPDKSGLPSDRFSAERTGGSVSTLTIQRTQQEDSAVYLCASSLAGQVHYGYTFGSGTRLTVV.

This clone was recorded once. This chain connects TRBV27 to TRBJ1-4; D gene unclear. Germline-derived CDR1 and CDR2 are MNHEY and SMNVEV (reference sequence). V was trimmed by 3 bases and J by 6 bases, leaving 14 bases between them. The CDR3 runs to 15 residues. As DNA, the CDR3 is TGTGCCAGCAGTTTTCGACCCGGCGGTTATGAAAAACTGTTTTTT. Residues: CASSFRPGGYEKLFF. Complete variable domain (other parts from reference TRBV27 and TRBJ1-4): EAQVTQNPRYLITVTGKKLTVTCSQNMNHEYMSWYRQDPGLGLRQIYYSMNVEVTDKGDVPEGYKVSRKEKRNFPLILESPSPNQTSLYFCASSFRPGGYEKLFFGSGTQLSVL.

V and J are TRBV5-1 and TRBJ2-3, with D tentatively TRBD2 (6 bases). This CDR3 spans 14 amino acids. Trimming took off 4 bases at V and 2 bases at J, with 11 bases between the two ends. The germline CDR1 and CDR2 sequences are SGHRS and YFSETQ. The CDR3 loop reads CASSLAGSTDTQYF. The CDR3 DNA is TGCGCCAGCAGCCTTGCGGGATCCACAGATACGCAGTATTTT.

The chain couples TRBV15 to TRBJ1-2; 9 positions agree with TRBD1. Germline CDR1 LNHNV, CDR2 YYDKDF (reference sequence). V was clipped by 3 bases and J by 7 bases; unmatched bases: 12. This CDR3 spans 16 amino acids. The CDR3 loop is CATSSLIGQGPVGYTF. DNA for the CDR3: TGTGCCACCAGCAGCTTAATCGGACAGGGGCCGGTTGGCTACACCTTC.

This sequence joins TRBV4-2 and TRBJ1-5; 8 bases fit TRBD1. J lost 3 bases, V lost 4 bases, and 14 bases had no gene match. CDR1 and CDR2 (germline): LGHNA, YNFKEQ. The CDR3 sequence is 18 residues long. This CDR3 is CASSPGSQAGGINQPQHF. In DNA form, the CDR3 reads TGTGCCAGCAGCCCCGGCTCTCAGGCAGGGGGCATCAATCAGCCCCAGCATTTT.